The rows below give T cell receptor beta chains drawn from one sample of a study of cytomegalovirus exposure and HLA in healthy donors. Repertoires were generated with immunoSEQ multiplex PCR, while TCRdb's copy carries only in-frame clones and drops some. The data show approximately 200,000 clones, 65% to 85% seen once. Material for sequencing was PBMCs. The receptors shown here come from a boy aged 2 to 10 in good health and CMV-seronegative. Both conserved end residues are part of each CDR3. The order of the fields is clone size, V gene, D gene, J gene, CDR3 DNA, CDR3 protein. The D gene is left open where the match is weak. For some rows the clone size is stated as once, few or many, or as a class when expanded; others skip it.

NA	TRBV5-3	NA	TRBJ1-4	TGTGCCAGAAGTTTCAATGTTGGGGGCTATAATGAAAAACTGTTTTTT	CARSFNVGGYNEKLFF
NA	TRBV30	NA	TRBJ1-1	TGTGCCTGGAGTATACAGGGCAAGAACACTGAAGCTTTCTTT	CAWSIQGKNTEAFF
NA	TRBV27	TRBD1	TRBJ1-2	TGTGCCAGCAGTCCCGGGACAGGTCGGGGCTACACCTTC	CASSPGTGRGYTF
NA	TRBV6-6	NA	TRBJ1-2	TGTGCCAGCAGTGACTCTGACGGGGTAAACTATGGCTACACCTTC	CASSDSDGVNYGYTF
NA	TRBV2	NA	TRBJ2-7	TGTGCCAGCAGCAGACCCACACGAGGGTACGAGCAGTACTTC	CASSRPTRGYEQYF
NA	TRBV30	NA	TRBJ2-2	TGTGCCTTCCCAGGGTACAGCACCGGGGAGCTGTTTTTT	CAFPGYSTGELFF
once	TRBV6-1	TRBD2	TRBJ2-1	TGTGCCAGCAGAAAGCGGGGGAGTCCCCATGAGCAGTTCTTC	CASRKRGSPHEQFF
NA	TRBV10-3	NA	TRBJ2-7	TGTGCCATCAGCCGGGACATAGAATACGAGCAGTACTTC	CAISRDIEYEQYF
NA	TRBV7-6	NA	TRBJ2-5	TGTGCCAGCAGCCGCCAAGAGACCCAGTACTTC	CASSRQETQYF
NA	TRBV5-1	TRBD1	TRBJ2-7	TGCGCCAGCAGCTCTACGGACAGGGGACACGAGCAGTACTTC	CASSSTDRGHEQYF